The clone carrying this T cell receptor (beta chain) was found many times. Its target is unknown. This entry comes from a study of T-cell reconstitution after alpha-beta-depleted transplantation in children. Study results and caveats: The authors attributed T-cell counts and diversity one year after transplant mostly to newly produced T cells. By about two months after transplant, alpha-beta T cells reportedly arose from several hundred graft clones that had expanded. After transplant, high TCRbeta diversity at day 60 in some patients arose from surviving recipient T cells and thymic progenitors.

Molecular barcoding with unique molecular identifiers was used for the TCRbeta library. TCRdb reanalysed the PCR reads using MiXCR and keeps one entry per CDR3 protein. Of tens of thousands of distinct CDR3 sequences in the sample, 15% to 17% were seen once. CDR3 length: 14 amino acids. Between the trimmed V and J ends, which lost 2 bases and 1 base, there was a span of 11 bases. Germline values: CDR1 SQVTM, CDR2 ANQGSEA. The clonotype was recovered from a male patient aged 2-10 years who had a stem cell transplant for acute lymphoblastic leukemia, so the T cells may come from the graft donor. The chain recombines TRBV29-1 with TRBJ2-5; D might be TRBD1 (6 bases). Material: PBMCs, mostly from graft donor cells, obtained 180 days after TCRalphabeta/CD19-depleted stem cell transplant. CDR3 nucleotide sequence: TGCAGCGTTGAATACGCAGGGGCCCAAGAGACCCAGTACTTC. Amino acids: CSVEYAGAQETQYF.